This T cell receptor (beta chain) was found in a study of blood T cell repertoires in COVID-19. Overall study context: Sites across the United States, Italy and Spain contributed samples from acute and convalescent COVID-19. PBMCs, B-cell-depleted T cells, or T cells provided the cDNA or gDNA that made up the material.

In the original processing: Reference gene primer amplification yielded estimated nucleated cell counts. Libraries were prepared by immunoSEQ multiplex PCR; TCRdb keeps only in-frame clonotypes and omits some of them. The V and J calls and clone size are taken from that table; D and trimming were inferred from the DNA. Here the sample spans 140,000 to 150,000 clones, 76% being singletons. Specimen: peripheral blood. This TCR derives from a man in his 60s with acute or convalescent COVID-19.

The CDR3 region is CASSQPGPWGGLNTEAFF. DNA for the CDR3: TGTGCCAGCAGTCAACCGGGGCCGTGGGGGGGGCTGAACACTGAAGCTTTCTTT. The J gene is TRBJ1-1, the V gene TRBV6-6, with D perhaps TRBD1 (6 bases). The V end lost 5 bases, the J end lost 0 bases, and 22 bases lay between the germline ends. Germline lookup yields CDR1 MNHNY and CDR2 SVGAGI (reference sequence). This CDR3 region has 18 residues.